This T cell receptor beta chain was obtained from a study of shared clonotypes between healthy human individuals. Study-wide findings and caveats: Among donors, sharing of clonotypes was expected to be affected by sequencing depth.

CD45RO+ cells went into CD8 memory alongside CCR7-negative CD45RA+ TemRA cells. The CDR3 is 15 residues long. Trimming at V came to 1 base and at J to 9 bases, leaving 6 bases not matched to a gene. Germline values: CDR1 SGHTA, CDR2 FQGNSA. A 200 ng quantity of DNA, 32,000 or so T cell genomes, went into the sorted-subset replicate PCRs. Original processing methods: In the immunoSEQ data, sequences were junction-only and lacked quality scores, so filtering differed. Libraries were prepared by immunoSEQ multiplex PCR; TCRdb keeps only in-frame clonotypes and omits some of them. The D gene and trimming were derived from the DNA, and the V and J assignments and clone size from that table. The sample carries approximately 350,000 clones, about 96% recorded once. Concerning this clone itself: Antigen specificity is unknown.

The gene calls are TRBV7-2 and TRBJ1-4; 9 nucleotides match TRBD1. This receptor was obtained from a man aged 25-45 years in good health. Sequenced input: memory CD8+ T cells sorted from blood. Subset denoted: CD45RO+ cells pooled with CCR7-negative TemRA cells. CDR3 nucleotide sequence: TGTGCCAGCAGCTTAGAAGGGACAGGGCCCCAAAAACTGTTTTTT. As protein: CASSLEGTGPQKLFF.